Listed below are T cell receptor beta chains from one sample, sequenced in a study of PD-1 blockade in classical Hodgkin lymphoma. The assay was immunoSEQ multiplex PCR, and TCRdb's table has in-frame clones only and misses some. The sample records around 20,000 clones, 77% being singletons. The material was peripheral blood mononuclear cells (PBMCs), obtained before the second cycle of nivolumab. The receptors originated from a human donor with classical Hodgkin lymphoma. Each CDR3 is given with its conserved first and last residue. D genes are given only for firm matches. Expanded clones get a size class; other rows say once, few or many, or leave the size out.

V gene	clone size	D gene	J gene	CDR3 DNA	CDR3 protein
TRBV19	.	.	TRBJ1-2	TGTGCCAGTAGTCCGCGACAGGGCTACACCTTC	CASSPRQGYTF
TRBV21-1	.	.	TRBJ1-5	TGTGCCAGCAGCTCCTTAGGCCAGCCCCAGCATTTT	CASSSLGQPQHF
TRBV5-1	few	TRBD2	TRBJ2-1	TGCGCCAGCAGCTGGACTAGCGGGGGGGAGCAGTTCTTC	CASSWTSGGEQFF
TRBV2	.	TRBD1	TRBJ1-5	TGTGCCATCAACACCGGGACAGGGAATCAGCCCCAGCATTTT	CAINTGTGNQPQHF
TRBV30	once	TRBD1	TRBJ1-1	TGTGCCTGCCCTGGGGACAGTAACACTGAAGCTTTCTTT	CACPGDSNTEAFF
TRBV27	few	TRBD1	TRBJ1-2	TGTGCCAGCAGTTTCCAGACAGGGCCCACTAATGGCTACACCTTC	CASSFQTGPTNGYTF
TRBV5-1	.	.	TRBJ2-3	TGCGCCAGCAGCCGCCGACTAGTGCCTGTCACAGATACGCAGTATTTT	CASSRRLVPVTDTQYF
TRBV7-9	.	.	TRBJ2-3	TGTGCCAGCAGCTTAGGGGGTAGTCAGTATTTT	CASSLGGSQYF
TRBV6-1	few	.	TRBJ1-2	TGTGCCAGCAGACATCCTGGGCAGGGGAACTATGGCTACACCTTC	CASRHPGQGNYGYTF
TRBV11-3	.	.	TRBJ2-5	TGTGCCAGCAGCTCCGGGGAGACCCAGTACTTC	CASSSGETQYF
TRBV27	.	.	TRBJ2-7	TGTGCCAGCAGTTTTTTGGGTCCTGGCGAGCAGTACTTC	CASSFLGPGEQYF
TRBV4-3	.	.	TRBJ2-1	TGCGCCAGCAGCCGAGGGAGTGGTGAGCAGTTCTTC	CASSRGSGEQFF
TRBV11-3	.	TRBD1	TRBJ2-7	TGTGCCAGCACTCCCGGGGACAGGGACGAGCAGTACTTC	CASTPGDRDEQYF
TRBV5-4	.	.	TRBJ1-6	TGTGCCAGCAGCTTGAATAGTAGGGTTGAGTCACCCCTCCACTTT	CASSLNSRVESPLHF
TRBV29-1	.	.	TRBJ1-2	TGCAGCGTCAATAGGCAGCAAGGAGGCTACACCTTC	CSVNRQQGGYTF
TRBV5-1	few	TRBD1	TRBJ2-1	TGCGCCAGCAGCCCCTCCGGGACAGCCAATGAGCAGTTCTTC	CASSPSGTANEQFF
TRBV27	.	TRBD2	TRBJ2-1	TGTGCCAGCAGGGGAGCGGGAACGAATGAGCAGTTCTTC	CASRGAGTNEQFF
TRBV28	.	.	TRBJ2-1	TGTGCCAGCAGTTTGAATGAGCAGTTCTTC	CASSLNEQFF
TRBV19	.	.	TRBJ1-6	TGTGCCAGTAGTATTGGTTATAATTCACCCCTCCACTTT	CASSIGYNSPLHF
TRBV11-3	.	TRBD1	TRBJ2-6	TGTGCCAGCAGCGTCGCCGGGACAGGGTACTCTGGGGCCAACGTCCTGACTTTC	CASSVAGTGYSGANVLTF
TRBV29-1	.	.	TRBJ2-3	TGCAGCGTTGAAGGGGGACATCTTCTTGGCACAGATACGCAGTATTTT	CSVEGGHLLGTDTQYF
TRBV4-2	once	TRBD1	TRBJ2-1	TGTGCCAGCAGCCAGGGTGGACAGGGAATGCAAAATGAGCAGTTCTTC	CASSQGGQGMQNEQFF
TRBV27	once	.	TRBJ2-4	TGTGCCAGCAGTTCACGCGCCAAAAACATTCAGTACTTC	CASSSRAKNIQYF
TRBV27	.	TRBD1	TRBJ1-1	TGTGCCAGCAGTGAGGGGGCTCCCGACACTGAAGCTTTCTTT	CASSEGAPDTEAFF
TRBV6-5	.	TRBD1	TRBJ1-1	TGTGCCAGCAGTTACTCGACAGGGGGCACTGAAGCTTTCTTT	CASSYSTGGTEAFF
TRBV6-1	.	.	TRBJ2-7	TGTGCCAGCAGTGAAGCGGGCACAAACTACGAGCAGTACTTC	CASSEAGTNYEQYF
TRBV6-5	once	.	TRBJ1-2	TGTGCCAGCAGTTACCAGGCAGACGGTGGCTACACCTTC	CASSYQADGGYTF
TRBV18	.	.	TRBJ2-6	TGTGCCAGCTCACTTGGCAGAACCTCTGGGGCCAACGTCCTGACTTTC	CASSLGRTSGANVLTF
TRBV11-2	.	.	TRBJ1-4	TGTGCCAGCAGCCGAGGGACAACGACTAATGAAAAACTGTTTTTT	CASSRGTTTNEKLFF
TRBV19	once	.	TRBJ1-5	TGTGCCAGTAGTATAAGACAGGTCGCGCCCCAGCATTTT	CASSIRQVAPQHF
TRBV5-4	.	TRBD2	TRBJ2-5	TGTGCCAGCAGCAGATTAGCGGGGTACCAAGAGACCCAGTACTTC	CASSRLAGYQETQYF
TRBV5-5	.	.	TRBJ2-2	TGTGCCAGCAGCTTATCACGGACCAGGGCCGGGGAGCTGTTTTTT	CASSLSRTRAGELFF
TRBV7-9	.	.	TRBJ1-2	TGTGCCAGCAGCTTCTCGTGGAGGGCCGATGGCTACACCTTC	CASSFSWRADGYTF
TRBV20-1	.	.	TRBJ1-4	TGCAGTGCCCTTGACAGGCTGGAACTGTTTTTT	CSALDRLELFF
TRBV7-9	once	TRBD1	TRBJ1-1	TGTGCCAGCAGCGCAGGGGGGAACACTGAAGCTTTCTTT	CASSAGGNTEAFF
TRBV20-1	.	.	TRBJ1-1	TGCAGTGCTACCTCGACCCTCTTT	CSATSTLF
TRBV2	.	.	TRBJ1-1	TGTGCCAGCAGTGAGTTCATGTCTAGGAACACTGAAGCTTTCTTT	CASSEFMSRNTEAFF
TRBV4-2	.	.	TRBJ2-3	TGTGCCAGCAGCCAGTATTTGGCGGGGGCCACAGATACGCAGTATTTT	CASSQYLAGATDTQYF
TRBV7-2	few	TRBD1	TRBJ1-2	TGTGCCAGCAGCCCAAGGACAGGGATTAACTATGGCTACACCTTC	CASSPRTGINYGYTF
TRBV5-1	.	.	TRBJ1-2	TGCGCCAGCAGCTTGGCGGGTGACTATGGCTACACCTTC	CASSLAGDYGYTF
TRBV6-5	few	.	TRBJ1-2	TGTGCCAGCAGTCCCGACCGGGGGGCCTATGGCTACACCTTC	CASSPDRGAYGYTF
TRBV7-9	.	.	TRBJ2-1	TGTGCCAGCAGCAGAGGTGGGACAACCTACAATGAGCAGTTCTTC	CASSRGGTTYNEQFF
TRBV27	.	.	TRBJ1-2	TGTGCCAGCAGTTTATTCCCGGGGAAGGACTATGGCTACACCTTC	CASSLFPGKDYGYTF
TRBV19	.	TRBD1	TRBJ1-2	TGTGCCAGTAGTAGGGGACAGGGCGGCTATGGCTACACCTTC	CASSRGQGGYGYTF
TRBV7-2	.	.	TRBJ2-7	TGTGCCAGCAGCTCTTGGGGATCTGGGCAGTACTTC	CASSSWGSGQYF
TRBV7-2	.	TRBD2	TRBJ2-7	TGTGCCAGCAGCTTTTCCGGGACTAGCCACGAGCAGTACTTC	CASSFSGTSHEQYF
TRBV2	.	.	TRBJ2-1	TGTGCCAGCAGTCAAACAGAACCCTACAATGAGCAGTTCTTC	CASSQTEPYNEQFF
TRBV27	few	.	TRBJ1-1	TGTGCCAGCAGCCACCCCCCCCCGGCTGAAGCTTTCTTT	CASSHPPPAEAFF
TRBV7-2	few	.	TRBJ2-5	TGTGCCAGCAGCTCGGGACCCCGCCAAGAGACCCAGTACTTC	CASSSGPRQETQYF
TRBV5-8	.	TRBD1	TRBJ2-7	TGTGCCAGCAGCCGCGCGGGACAGGGTACCTACGAGCAGTACTTC	CASSRAGQGTYEQYF
TRBV30	once	.	TRBJ2-1	TGTGCCTGGAGTGGGACAGTTAGAAATGAGCAGTTCTTC	CAWSGTVRNEQFF
TRBV19	.	TRBD1	TRBJ1-2	TGTGCCAGCCGGGACAGGGCCTCTTACTATGGCTACACCTTC	CASRDRASYYGYTF
TRBV19	few	.	TRBJ1-5	TGTGCCAGTAGTATAGTGGTTGAGGATCAGCCCCAGCATTTT	CASSIVVEDQPQHF
TRBV4-1	.	TRBD1	TRBJ2-2	TGCGCCAGCAGCCACGCGGACAGGGACACCGGGGAGCTGTTTTTT	CASSHADRDTGELFF
TRBV5-6	.	.	TRBJ1-5	TGTGCCAGCAGCCCCCGGGGTAGCAATCAGCCCCAGCATTTT	CASSPRGSNQPQHF
TRBV19	.	.	TRBJ1-1	TGTGCCAGTAGTTTGGAGGGGCTTGACACTGAAGCTTTCTTT	CASSLEGLDTEAFF